Reported below is one T cell receptor (beta chain). What this receptor recognizes is not known. No base qualities exist here, and no much larger clone lies one base off it. Trimming accounts for 5 bases at V and 10 bases at J, while the number of junction bases matched to no gene is 17. From the cysteine up to the phenylalanine, the CDR3 has a length of 16 residues. Only the CDR3 part of the read is kept: 48 bases, read in frame from the first base. CDR1 and CDR2 are read off the germline V gene (reference sequence) as SEHNR and FQNEAQ. These data belong to a study of OX40 agonist ivuxolimab in advanced cancers. Background for the entire study: Ivuxolimab was a fully human IgG2 agonistic monoclonal antibody targeting the costimulatory receptor OX40 (CD134). Partial responses occurred in three dose-escalation patients, of whom one had hepatocellular carcinoma and two had cutaneous melanoma. A male proportion of around 83% and a mean age of 60 years, ranging from roughly 23 to 80, were recorded for the dose-escalation cohort. Patients were allowed to have had prior anti-PD-1, anti-PD-L1 or anti-CTLA-4 therapy, and around 40% of the dose-escalation patients had previously received checkpoint inhibitors. The monotherapy dose-escalation portion (N = 52 patients) of the phase I ivuxolimab trial is reported in the paper. Peripheral TCRbeta sequencing aimed to test whether ivuxolimab altered TCR sequence diversity and caused clonal T-cell expansion. Of the roughly 52 dose-escalation patients, hepatocellular carcinoma was present in about 20, melanoma in around 15, renal cell carcinoma in 9 and head and neck cancer in 9. Intravenous ivuxolimab was administered to patients every 2 weeks at six dose levels: 0.01, 0.1, 0.3, 1.5, 3 and 10 mg/kg. General study outcomes and caveats: Low levels of normalized T-cell clonal expansion were also shown by some nonresponding patients. Which antigens the clonally expanded peripheral T cells were specific for was not determined. At doses from 0.1 to 3.0 mg/kg, clonal expansion was seen in both CD4+ and CD8+ blood T cells between baseline and week 6. On average, CD8+ T cells showed more expanded clones than CD4+ T cells after ivuxolimab. Partial responders in the 0.1-3.0 mg/kg groups had among the lowest normalized peripheral clonal expansion, especially among CD8+ T cells.

The trial excluded patients who had a history of autoimmune disease or who were on systemic immunosuppression. Peripheral blood for TCR sequencing was collected from all dose cohorts at baseline, on cycle 4 day 1, and on cycle 7 day 1. The samples were taken from a phase I, first-in-human, multicenter, open-label dose-escalation trial of ivuxolimab. Adults with locally advanced or metastatic head and neck squamous cell, hepatocellular, melanoma or renal cell carcinoma were enrolled in the trial. Before TCR sequencing, CD4+ T cells and CD8+ T cells were sorted from peripheral blood as separate populations. Genomic DNA was isolated from the sorted cells so that the TCRbeta CDR3 region could be sequenced. The immunoSEQ Assay was used to sequence the TCRbeta CDR3 regions. The table was pulled from immuneACCESS by TCRdb, which kept in-frame rearrangements only. Such tables lose some clones; where checked, under half of the loss comes from unresolved V genes, and the rest has no known cause. Here the sample has approximately 48,000 clones; roughly 80% occur a single time. 3.9% of the sample lies in the top ten.

The rearranged segments are TRBV7-9 and TRBJ2-4; 7 of the junction bases match TRBD1. The sequencing here drew on CD4+ or CD8+ T cells sorted from blood, taken in a trial of the OX40 agonist ivuxolimab. The origin of this receptor is an adult with an advanced solid tumor such as melanoma, head and neck, liver or kidney cancer. The CDR3 has the sequence CASSPNWDSAGEIQYF. The nucleotide sequence is given as TGTGCCAGCAGCCCGAACTGGGACAGTGCTGGGGAAATTCAGTACTTC.